The sequence of this TCR beta chain was determined in a study of technical replicates of blood from a few donors. This CDR3 contains 14 residues. V lost 1 base and J 4 bases, leaving 11 bases between the germline ends. CDR1 SGHNT and CDR2 YYREEE come from the germline V gene (reference sequence). Only in-frame clones appear in the TCRdb table, and some are missing; sequencing was by immunoSEQ multiplex PCR. This sample has roughly 79,000 clones, with around 95% found just once. The clonotype comes from a human donor in good health. The rearrangement joins TRBV5-4 to TRBJ2-5, with D possibly matching TRBD1 (5 bases). Sequencing was done on a sample of T cells isolated from PBMCs. CDR3 nucleotide sequence: TGTGCCAGCAGCTTGTTTGGGGCAGGAGAGACCCAGTACTTC. Translation gives CASSLFGAGETQYF.